The rows below give T cell receptor beta chains drawn from one sample of a study of post-analysis software for immune sequencing data. TCRdb ran MiXCR on the PCR reads and lists one entry per CDR3 protein. Among 700,000 to 800,000 distinct CDR3 sequences listed, 25% to 30% were seen once. The sequencing input was blood. All receptors come from a girl between 5 and 17 years old with multiple sclerosis. The conserved cysteine and the conserved F or W are not part of the CDR3 here. Each record gives: J gene, V gene, CDR3 protein.

>TRBJ2-1|TRBV6-2/TRBV6-3
ASSYDISGRNEQF
>TRBJ1-2|TRBV7-2
ASSMNRPQGEGYT
>TRBJ2-1|TRBV20-1
SAVRVGVVRWGEQF
>TRBJ2-7|TRBV28
ASSLFRTSGEQY
>TRBJ2-5|TRBV20-1
SASNSGATSKETQY
>TRBJ1-2|TRBV10-3
AISESGQGLNYGYT
>TRBJ2-3|TRBV4-1
ASSPHGAGGRADTQY
>TRBJ1-2|TRBV29-1
SAVQDNYGYT
>TRBJ2-7|TRBV27
ASSLSVAYEQY
>-|TRBV20-1
SARPNRVQETQY
>TRBJ1-2|TRBV4-3
ASSQGTGTYGYT
>TRBJ1-2|TRBV2
ASSPPGRGYT
>TRBJ2-1|TRBV29-1
SVVGGGPGIGSYNEQF
>TRBJ2-4|TRBV29-1
SVVAYQEQY
>TRBJ2-1|TRBV7-8
ASRSRDAYNEQF
>TRBJ2-7|TRBV5-1
ASSIRQGAYEQY
>TRBJ2-7|TRBV7-2
ASSLRMAYEQY
>TRBJ1-4|TRBV7-6
ASSGQTGGGEKLF
>TRBJ2-1|TRBV7-2
ASSSPIGTGAYNEKF
>TRBJ2-7|TRBV6-5
ASSHSRTGVTYEQY
>TRBJ1-1|TRBV6-2/TRBV6-3
ASRGWDRETEAF
>TRBJ2-5|TRBV2
ASSPGPHVRPPETQY
>TRBJ2-5|TRBV20-1
SARDSDIDTKETQY
>TRBJ1-2|TRBV12-3/TRBV12-4
ASSPPGQDNYGYT
>TRBJ2-7|TRBV20-1
SAGRGRGGIFEQY
>TRBJ1-1|TRBV27
ASSGGLATEAF
>TRBJ2-1|TRBV20-1
SANADLTSGGGSYNEQF
>TRBJ2-5|TRBV2
ASRGRDGGSAQY
>TRBJ1-1|TRBV28
ASRGRGNTEAF
>TRBJ2-5|TRBV6-1
ASSDGRRGGGTAQY
>TRBJ2-1|TRBV15
ATSRDGYSRSSYNEQF
>TRBJ1-2|TRBV5-1
ASSLEPGQTGGYT
>TRBJ2-3|TRBV10-3
ATAHGRAATDTQY
>TRBJ2-6|TRBV4-3
ASSQVRGGPLTFGANVLT
>TRBJ1-5|TRBV20-1
SAPASSGNQPQH
>TRBJ1-2|TRBV20-1
SARESPGGGGYT
>TRBJ2-7|TRBV12-3/TRBV12-4
ASSRDFFEQY
>TRBJ2-3|TRBV10-3
AISPLSGEGTDTQY
>TRBJ2-7|TRBV12-3/TRBV12-4
ASSPGTYDEQY
>TRBJ1-2|TRBV4-3
ASSQGAGGYGYT
>TRBJ2-1|TRBV6-5
ASRYGASNEQF
>TRBJ2-3|TRBV7-2
ASGYGSTDTQY
>TRBJ2-5|TRBV20-1
SASSAIVGKETQY
>TRBJ1-5|TRBV2
ASTIHGGNQPQH